One and the same sample provided the 8 T cell receptor beta chains below, sequenced in a study of CD8+CD57+ T cells in acquired aplastic anemia. All patients picked for sequencing had shown, by flow cytometry, an expansion of CD8+CD57+ cells. Profiles of TCR beta VDJ and CDR3 were generated from a genomic DNA template. Via MiXCR, TCRdb re-called the reads, giving one row per CDR3 protein. Among roughly 220,000 distinct CDR3 sequences listed, about 60% were seen once. Sequenced: sorted CD4+, CD8+, or CD8+CD57+ T cells (not recorded which) from PBMCs. The origin of the receptors is a human donor with aplastic anemia.

This chain joins TRBV7-6 and TRBJ1-1, with TRBD1 as a possible D gene (6 bases). The CDR3 is 14 residues long. V lost 5 bases to trimming and J lost 3 bases, with 13 bases between them. Germline CDR1 is SGHVS and CDR2 is FNYEAQ. The CDR3 DNA is TGTGCCAGCAGCCCACAGGGTTTGGACACTGAAGCTTTCTTT. The encoded protein is CASSPQGLDTEAFF.

The rearrangement uses TRBV25-1 and TRBJ2-1; 8 nucleotides match TRBD1. CDR3 length: 19 amino acids. Per germline, CDR1 MGHDK and CDR2 SYGVNS. The trim removed 6 bases at V and 6 bases at J, leaving 22 bases unmatched. CDR3 coding DNA: TGTGCCAGCAGCTTCGGCTTTTTCCCGGCCGGACAGGGCGCCAATGAGCAGTTCTTC. Translated, it gives CASSFGFFPAGQGANEQFF.

On this clonotype: The junction differs from germline at one of its ends, possibly a read error. This chain uses TRBV10-2 with TRBJ2-3, with a weak D call TRBD1 (5 bases). CDR1 and CDR2 (germline): WSHSY, SAAADI. The CDR3 consists of 15 residues. CDR3 sequence: CASSPPRGLTDTQYF. CDR3 in DNA: TGTGCCAGCAGCCCCCCTAGGGGCCTCACAGATACGCAGTATTTT.

The V and J genes are TRBV7-9 and TRBJ2-7; TRBD1 might be the D (5 bases). V lost 7 bases to trimming and J lost 0 bases, with 7 bases between them. This CDR3 has 12 residues. Germline values: CDR1 SEHNR, CDR2 FQNEAQ (reference sequence). CDR3 in amino acids: CASIDSSYEQYF. The CDR3 DNA is TGTGCCAGCATCGACAGCTCCTACGAGCAGTACTTC. The variable domain in full, with the rest retrieved from reference TRBV7-9 and TRBJ2-7, is DTGVSQNPRHKITKRGQNVTFRCDPISEHNRLYWYRQTLGQGPEFLTYFQNEAQLEKSRLLSDRFSAERPKGSFSTLEIQRTEQGDSAMYLCASIDSSYEQYFGPGTRLTVT.

As concerns this clonotype: One end of the junction is discordant with germline, which a read error may explain. This chain's CDR3 is CASSPRGKLGTGTQYF. The CDR3 coding sequence is TGTGCCAGCAGCCCCAGGGGGAAGTTGGGCACAGGTACGCAGTATTTT. The chain has TRBV7-8 and TRBJ2-3, with 7 bases lining up with TRBD1. Germline assignment: CDR1 SGHVS and CDR2 FQNEAQ. This CDR3 has 16 residues.

This clonotype was seen ten or more times. The chain recombines TRBV12-5 with TRBJ1-4; 8 nucleotides agree with TRBD1. CDR1 LGHNT and CDR2 FRNRAP come from the germline V gene. The V gene end was trimmed by 2 bases and the J gene end by 6 bases; junction bases not matched to a gene: 8. The CDR3 runs to 16 residues. The CDR3 reads CASGLITGTGDEKLFF. The DNA of the CDR3 is TGTGCTAGTGGTTTGATAACCGGGACAGGTGATGAAAAACTGTTTTTT.

With regard to this clonotype: No conserved phenylalanine or tryptophan ends this CDR3, so it is likely a read error. The chain recombines TRBV9 with TRBJ2-7; D may be TRBD2 (5 bases). The better agreement between TRBJ2-1 and the DNA end casts doubt on the J call. CDR1 SGDLS and CDR2 YYNGEE come from the germline V gene. The CDR3 is 13 residues long. The CDR3 DNA follows: TGTGCCAGCAGCGTAGTCTCGGGGTACGAGCAGTTCTGC. It codes for CASSVVSGYEQFC.

This clonotype has just one count. The CDR3 sequence is CASSPGQLNTEASSYNSPLHF. As DNA, the CDR3 is TGTGCCAGCAGCCCCGGACAGCTGAACACTGAAGCTAGCTCCTATAATTCACCCCTCCACTTT. The gene calls are TRBV7-6 and TRBJ1-6; D perhaps matches TRBD1 (6 bases). Trimming stripped 5 bases from V and 0 bases from J, with 26 bases between. This CDR3 contains 21 residues. Germline values: CDR1 SGHVS, CDR2 FNYEAQ.